This TCR beta chain was obtained from a study of blood T cell repertoires in COVID-19. Study background: Acute and convalescent COVID-19 samples came from the United States, Italy and Spain.

Original data processing: Amplified reference gene primers provided the basis for estimating nucleated cell counts. Measured with immunoSEQ multiplex PCR; TCRdb has only the in-frame clones, and not every one. D and trimming were read from the DNA, whereas the V and J calls and clone size are those reported in that table. This sample has 250,000 to 350,000 clones, with more than 85% found just once. Participants had their cohort set by participant-reported clinical history. Germline V CDR1 and CDR2: SGHVS, FNYEAQ. With 5 bases removed from V and 1 base from J, the gap between germline ends came to 14 bases. The CDR3 sequence is 15 residues long.

The sequence came from a woman aged 25 to 39 who had recovered from COVID-19. The specimen sequenced was PBMCs or T cells enriched from blood (not recorded which). V and J are TRBV7-6 and TRBJ1-1, with a possible D match to TRBD1 (5 bases). The chain's CDR3 is CASSAKGSGNTEAFF. CDR3 sequence (DNA): TGTGCCAGCAGCGCTAAGGGGTCAGGGAACACTGAAGCTTTCTTT.